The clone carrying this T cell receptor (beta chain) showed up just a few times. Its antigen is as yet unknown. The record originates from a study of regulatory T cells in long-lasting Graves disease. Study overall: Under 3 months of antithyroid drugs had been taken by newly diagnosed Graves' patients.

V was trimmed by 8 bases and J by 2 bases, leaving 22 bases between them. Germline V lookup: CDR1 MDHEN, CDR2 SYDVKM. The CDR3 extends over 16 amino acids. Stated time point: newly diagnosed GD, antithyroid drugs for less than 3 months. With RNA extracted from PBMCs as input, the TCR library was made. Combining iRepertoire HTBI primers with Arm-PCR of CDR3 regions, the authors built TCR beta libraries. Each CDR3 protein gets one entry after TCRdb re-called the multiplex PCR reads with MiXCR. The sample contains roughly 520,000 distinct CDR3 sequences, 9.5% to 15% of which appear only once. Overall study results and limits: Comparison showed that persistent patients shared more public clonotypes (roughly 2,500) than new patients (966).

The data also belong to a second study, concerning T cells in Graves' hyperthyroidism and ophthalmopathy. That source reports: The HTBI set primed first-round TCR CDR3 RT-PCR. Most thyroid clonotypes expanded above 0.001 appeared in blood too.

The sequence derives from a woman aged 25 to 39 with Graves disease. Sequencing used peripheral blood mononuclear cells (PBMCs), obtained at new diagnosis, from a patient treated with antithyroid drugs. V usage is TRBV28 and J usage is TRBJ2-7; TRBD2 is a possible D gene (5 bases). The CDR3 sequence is CASLGFLEDSPYEQYF. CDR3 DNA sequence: TGTGCCAGCCTTGGATTTCTGGAGGACTCTCCCTACGAGCAGTACTTC.